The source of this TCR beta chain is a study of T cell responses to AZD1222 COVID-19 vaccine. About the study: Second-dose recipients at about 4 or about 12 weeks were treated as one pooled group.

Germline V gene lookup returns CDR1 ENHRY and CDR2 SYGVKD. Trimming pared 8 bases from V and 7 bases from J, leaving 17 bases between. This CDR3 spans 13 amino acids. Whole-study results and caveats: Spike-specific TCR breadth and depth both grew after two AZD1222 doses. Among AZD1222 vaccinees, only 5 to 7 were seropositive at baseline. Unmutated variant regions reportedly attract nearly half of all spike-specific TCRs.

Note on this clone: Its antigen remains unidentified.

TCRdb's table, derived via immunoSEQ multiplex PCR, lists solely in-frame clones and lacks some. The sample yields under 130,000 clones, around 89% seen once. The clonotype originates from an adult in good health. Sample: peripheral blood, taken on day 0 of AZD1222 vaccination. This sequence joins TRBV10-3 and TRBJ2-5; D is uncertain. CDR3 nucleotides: TGTGCCATCGGAGACCCCTCCAAGCGGACCCAGTACTTC. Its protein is CAIGDPSKRTQYF.